The subject of this entry is one TCR beta chain. As yet, its antigen is unknown. Germline V gene sequence: CDR1 SGHDT, CDR2 YYEEEE. Trimming took off 4 bases at V and 1 base at J, with 16 bases between the two ends. There are 16 residues in the CDR3. PCR used 60 Vbeta primers and 13 Jbeta primers. Sequenced by immunoSEQ multiplex PCR; TCRdb stores in-frame clones only, minus some. The table has 250,000 to 300,000 clones, 70% to 90% seen once. This entry is derived from a study of cytomegalovirus exposure and HLA in healthy donors. Overall study findings and caveats: In an earlier analysis, productive rearrangement rates for most beta V segments clustered near 87% or 30%. Cytomegalovirus association was assigned to about 150 TCR beta chains.

This receptor was identified in a middle-aged woman in good health and CMV-seropositive. The chain joins TRBV5-6 to TRBJ2-3, with D perhaps TRBD2 (6 bases). The material sequenced was PBMCs. The CDR3 coding sequence is TGTGCCAGCAGCGCCCTAGGAGGGGCCGGCACAGATACGCAGTATTTT. Translation: CASSALGGAGTDTQYF.